What follows describes a single TCR beta chain. Its antigen specificity is not known. No base quality information exists; no much larger clone differs at one position. CDR1 and CDR2, looked up from the germline V gene, are LGHNA and YNFKEQ. V was cut back by 0 bases and J by 5 bases, leaving a gap of 11 bases between them. Including cysteine and phenylalanine, the CDR3 has 15 amino acids. Just CDR3 DNA is preserved here, 45 bases in frame from base 1. The sample is drawn from a study of vaccination effects on CD4 cells after COVID-19 (dated by TCRdb to 2022 to 2024). For context, the study as a whole: In the ViraFEST assay, PBMC were stimulated with viral peptide pools, and TCR sequencing was then used to find antigen-specific CD4+ T cell clonotypes based on their expansion. Post-vaccine samples across the study were collected a median of 72 days after the second dose, with a range of 14 to 241. Each well held 1.5 million to 2 million PBMC cultured in IMDM containing roughly 5.1% human AB serum, roughly 10 IU/ml IL-2 and gentamicin, along with 8 to 10 ug/ml peptides. The study compared SARS-CoV-2 spike-specific CD4+ TCR repertoires before and after mRNA vaccination in COVID-19 convalescent patients and infection-naive vaccine recipients. Altogether, some ten COVID-19 convalescent patients and a few SARS-CoV-2-naive healthy vaccine recipients made up the full study. Cultures from other donors in the study were sequenced using the Oncomine TCR Beta short-read assay on an Illumina iSeq 100.

Broader findings and caveats from the paper: Clones induced by infection and clones induced by vaccination both contracted markedly at late timepoints after vaccination, which fits with T cell responses waning over time. In healthy vaccine recipients, vaccine-induced clones were almost all SARS-CoV-2 mono-reactive, with only 1 of 255 being cross-reactive with common cold coronaviruses. Only a small number of convalescent patients were included, and no early post-infection timepoints were available, which limited the study.

The library relied on the immunoSEQ multiplex PCR assay. DNA from the CD4+ T cells that had been cultured and isolated underwent TCR beta CDR3 sequencing. The published analysis was carried out like this. Non-productive TCR sequences were discarded, and reads were trimmed to the CDR3 region, with only CDR3s of 7 or more amino acids retained. The MANAFEST web app was used to identify antigen-specific clonotypes by comparing expansion in peptide wells with expansion in reference cultures. To be called positive, a clone needed expansion at FDR<0.05 compared with the reference and with all other wells, an odds ratio greater than 5, and a frequency greater than 0.1% in two replicate wells. Cross-reactive clonotypes were defined as significantly expanded in SARS-CoV-2 spike wells and in at least one common cold coronavirus spike condition. CDR3 similarity was assessed by Levenshtein distance using the stringdist R package, and unrooted trees were constructed with ape in R 3.6.1. Here the immuneACCESS table is served through TCRdb, limited to in-frame sequences with V and J called. Missing clones are a known gap in these copies; in checked studies unresolved V genes cover under half, and the rest lacks a known reason. The V and J calls and the clone size are those of that table, but D and trimming were determined from the DNA. The sample includes just under 75,000 clones, with roughly 73% observed a single time. The top ten hold about 2.3% of the sample.

After 10 to 11 days of culture, CD4+ T cells were isolated with the EasySep CD4+ T cell isolation kit. Each participant received two doses of an mRNA SARS-CoV-2 vaccine, either BNT162b2 or mRNA-1273. The absence of prior SARS-CoV-2 infection in healthy vaccine recipients was confirmed by negative nucleocapsid antibodies before and after vaccination. On days 3 and 7, half of the culture medium was replaced with fresh IL-2-containing medium. Unless otherwise noted, each peptide stimulation condition was cultured in triplicate wells. Using Ficoll-Paque Plus gradient centrifugation, PBMC were separated from whole blood and then either used fresh or cryopreserved at -140C. Genomic DNA was extracted from cultured CD4+ T cells with the QIAamp micro DNA kit.

The receptor comes from a human donor who received a COVID-19 vaccine. The specimen was CD4+ T cells from PBMCs cultured without peptide, collected after COVID-19 vaccination. The sequence is built from TRBV4-2 and TRBJ2-1; no confident D gene assignment can be made. The CDR3 has the sequence CASSQDGRIDNEQFF. The DNA sequence is TGTGCCAGCAGCCAAGATGGAAGAATCGACAATGAGCAGTTCTTC.